Presented here are 2 T cell receptor beta chains from one specimen sequenced in a study of neurological immune-mediated disorders. TCRdb reanalysed the 5' RACE reads using MiXCR and keeps one entry per CDR3 protein. Here the sample spans approximately 82,000 distinct CDR3 sequences, around 14% being singletons. Sample: PBMCs. All receptors derive from a woman aged 45-59 years in good health.

The CDR3 here is CASSLNLGGGDIQYF. Written as DNA, the CDR3 is TGTGCCAGCAGTTTAAATCTGGGTGGGGGGGACATTCAGTACTTC. This chain uses TRBV12-3 or TRBV12-4 with TRBJ2-4; TRBD2 matches 7 bases. The CDR3 totals 15 residues. The V segment lost 2 bases and the J segment 8 bases; nucleotides outside the gene matches: 9.

This clonotype was counted at least ten times. The chain recombines TRBV15 with TRBJ2-7; D is ambiguous. The V and J ends lost 3 bases and 9 bases respectively, with 12 bases between them. This CDR3 is built from 12 residues. The V gene's germline CDR1 is LNHNV and CDR2 YYDKDF (reference sequence). CDR3 residues: CATSSSSRWQYF. As DNA, the CDR3 is TGTGCCACCAGCAGTAGTTCTAGGTGGCAGTACTTC.